This entry is about one T cell receptor beta chain. From germline, CDR1 is LGHDT and CDR2 YNNKEL (reference sequence). Between the trimmed V and J ends, which lost 3 bases and 3 bases, there was a span of 12 bases. CDR3 length equals 15 residues. This entry belongs to a study of T cell responses to AZD1222 COVID-19 vaccine. Sequenced by immunoSEQ multiplex PCR; TCRdb stores in-frame clones only, minus some. The sample contains 130,000 or so clones, under 95% of which appear only once. This chain connects TRBV3-1 (or the pseudogene TRBV3-2) to TRBJ1-3; D remains unclear. Sequenced material: peripheral blood, taken 28 days after the second dose of the MenACWY control vaccine. This receptor was identified in an adult who received the MenACWY meningococcal vaccine as a control. CDR3 bases: TGTGCCAGCAGCCAGAGTCAGTTACTTGGAAACACCATATATTTT. Amino acids: CASSQSQLLGNTIYF.